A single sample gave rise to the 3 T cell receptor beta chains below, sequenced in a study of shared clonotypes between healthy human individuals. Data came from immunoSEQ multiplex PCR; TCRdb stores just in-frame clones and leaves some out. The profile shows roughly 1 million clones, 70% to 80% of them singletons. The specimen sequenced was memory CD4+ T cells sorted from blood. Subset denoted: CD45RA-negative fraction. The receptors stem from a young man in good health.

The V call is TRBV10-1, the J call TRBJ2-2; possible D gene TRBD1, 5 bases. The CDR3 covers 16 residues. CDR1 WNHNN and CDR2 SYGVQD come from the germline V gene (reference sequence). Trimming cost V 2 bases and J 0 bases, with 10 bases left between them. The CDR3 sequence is CASSETTVSNTGELFF. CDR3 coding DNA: TGCGCCAGCAGTGAGACGACAGTGTCGAACACCGGGGAGCTGTTTTTT.

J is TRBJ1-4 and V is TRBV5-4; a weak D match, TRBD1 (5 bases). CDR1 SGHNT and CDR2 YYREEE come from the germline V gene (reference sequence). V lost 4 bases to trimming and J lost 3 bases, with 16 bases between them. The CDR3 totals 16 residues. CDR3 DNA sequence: TGTGCCAGCAGCCCGGGAAGGGGCCGCTCTAATGAAAAACTGTTTTTT. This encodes CASSPGRGRSNEKLFF. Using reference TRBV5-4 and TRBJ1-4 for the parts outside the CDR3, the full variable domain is ETGVTQSPTHLIKTRGQQVTLRCSSQSGHNTVSWYQQALGQGPQFIFQYYREEENGRGNFPPRFSGLQFPNYSSELNVNALELDDSALYLCASSPGRGRSNEKLFFGSGTQLSVL.

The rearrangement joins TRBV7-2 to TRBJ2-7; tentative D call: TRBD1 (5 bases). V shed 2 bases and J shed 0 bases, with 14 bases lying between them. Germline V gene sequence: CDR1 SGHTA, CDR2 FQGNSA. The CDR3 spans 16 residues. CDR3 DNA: TGTGCCAGCAGCTTATTAGTGACAGTAGGCTCCTACGAGCAGTACTTC. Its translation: CASSLLVTVGSYEQYF.